This is a list of T cell receptor beta chains from one sample in a study of cytomegalovirus exposure and HLA in healthy donors. Sequencing used immunoSEQ multiplex PCR; TCRdb keeps in-frame clones, though not all of them. The sample includes more than 80,000 clones, about three quarters of them seen just once. The sample was PBMCs. The receptors stem from a human donor in good health. Each CDR3 is given with its conserved first and last residue. Each record gives: D gene, J gene, clone size, V gene, CDR3 protein, CDR3 DNA. A D gene is named only where the DNA matches it firmly. Clone size appears in some rows only: once, few, many, or a class for an expanded clone.

TRBD2 | TRBJ2-1 | - | TRBV25-1 | CASSDPAERGVVGEQFF | TGTGCCAGCAGTGACCCTGCGGAGCGGGGGGTTGTTGGGGAGCAGTTCTTC
TRBD2 | TRBJ2-5 | - | TRBV29-1 | CSVRTSVAETQYF | TGCAGCGTCCGGACTAGCGTGGCGGAGACCCAGTACTTC
- | TRBJ1-4 | once | TRBV7-9 | CASSTSPGLANEKLFF | TGTGCCAGCAGTACTTCCCCGGGACTGGCTAATGAAAAACTGTTTTTT
- | TRBJ2-7 | once | TRBV2 | CASSVNRPSYEQYF | TGTGCCAGCAGTGTTAACAGGCCTTCGTACGAGCAGTACTTC
TRBD1 | TRBJ2-7 | - | TRBV6-5 | CASKKDRGGGEQYF | TGTGCCAGCAAGAAGGACAGGGGAGGGGGGGAGCAGTACTTC
- | TRBJ2-1 | - | TRBV5-6 | CASSWLLGSGNEQFF | TGTGCCAGCAGCTGGCTTTTGGGGAGTGGAAATGAGCAGTTCTTC
- | TRBJ1-2 | - | TRBV5-1 | CASSPRRGSDYNYGYTF | TGCGCCAGCAGCCCACGAAGGGGGTCGGATTACAACTATGGCTACACCTTC
- | TRBJ2-3 | - | TRBV29-1 | CSVISAGRTDTQYF | TGCAGCGTTATCTCAGCGGGTCGCACAGATACGCAGTATTTT
- | TRBJ2-2 | once | TRBV10-3 | CAISELEDSWYTGELFF | TGTGCCATCAGTGAGTTGGAGGACAGTTGGTACACCGGGGAGCTGTTTTTT
TRBD1 | TRBJ1-2 | - | TRBV27 | CASSYGQGLYGYTF | TGTGCCAGCAGTTACGGACAGGGTCTGTATGGCTACACCTTC
TRBD1 | TRBJ1-5 | - | TRBV7-9 | CASSPSDRGSQPQHF | TGTGCCAGCAGCCCATCCGACAGGGGAAGTCAGCCCCAGCATTTT
TRBD1 | TRBJ1-1 | - | TRBV15 | CATSIRTGGESEAFF | TGTGCCACCAGCATAAGGACAGGGGGTGAATCTGAAGCTTTCTTT
- | TRBJ1-2 | - | TRBV9 | CASSVREGVGDGYTF | TGTGCCAGCAGCGTCCGCGAGGGCGTTGGTGATGGCTACACCTTC
- | TRBJ2-5 | once | TRBV18 | CASSDQGETQYF | TGTGCCAGCTCCGACCAGGGGGAGACCCAGTACTTC
TRBD1 | TRBJ1-1 | - | TRBV11-2 | CASSLERRGRVTEAFF | TGTGCCAGCAGCTTAGAAAGGAGGGGGCGAGTCACTGAAGCTTTCTTT
- | TRBJ1-4 | - | TRBV4-3 | CASSQASGGASEKLFF | TGCGCCAGCAGCCAAGCATCGGGGGGGGCCTCTGAAAAACTGTTTTTT
- | TRBJ1-1 | - | TRBV5-4 | CASSFKTALNTEAFF | TGTGCCAGCAGCTTTAAGACAGCTTTGAACACTGAAGCTTTCTTT
- | TRBJ2-7 | once | TRBV27 | CASSLFAGLSSYEQYF | TGTGCCAGCAGTTTATTTGCAGGGTTGAGCTCCTACGAGCAGTACTTC
TRBD1 | TRBJ1-1 | - | TRBV9 | CASSVGPQQGIAFF | TGTGCCAGCAGCGTAGGACCCCAACAGGGGATCGCTTTCTTT
TRBD2 | TRBJ2-5 | - | TRBV5-4 | CASSLSLGGQETQYF | TGTGCCAGCAGCTTGTCACTGGGGGGGCAAGAGACCCAGTACTTC
- | TRBJ1-1 | - | TRBV6-6 | CATRGGGTEAFF | TGTGCCACCAGGGGTGGCGGCACTGAAGCTTTCTTT
- | TRBJ2-7 | - | TRBV4-1 | CASSQERFMQGNYEQYF | TGCGCCAGCAGCCAAGAACGGTTTATGCAGGGAAACTACGAGCAGTACTTC
TRBD2 | TRBJ2-7 | few | TRBV19 | CASSRGLAGLEQYF | TGTGCCAGTAGTAGGGGACTAGCGGGACTCGAGCAGTACTTC
TRBD1 | TRBJ1-4 | - | TRBV18 | CASSPQGQGQGGGLFF | TGTGCCAGCTCACCACAGGGCCAAGGACAGGGCGGTGGACTGTTTTTT
TRBD2 | TRBJ2-1 | - | TRBV18 | CASSPPPSGRALRSSYNEQFF | TGTGCCAGCTCACCACCACCTAGCGGGAGGGCCTTGAGGAGCTCCTACAATGAGCAGTTCTTC
- | TRBJ1-6 | - | TRBV6-5 | CASAQGNSPLHF | TGTGCCAGCGCCCAGGGTAATTCACCCCTCCACTTT
TRBD1 | TRBJ1-2 | - | TRBV5-6 | CASSTRGQRYGYTF | TGTGCCAGCAGCACGCGGGGACAGCGCTATGGCTACACCTTC
- | TRBJ1-1 | - | TRBV18 | CASSPLGLGDTVLNTEAFF | TGTGCCAGCTCACCACTAGGGCTTGGGGACACGGTTCTGAACACTGAAGCTTTCTTT
TRBD2 | TRBJ2-7 | few | TRBV5-1 | CASSGKTSGSYEQYF | TGCGCCAGCAGCGGGAAGACTAGCGGGAGCTACGAGCAGTACTTC
- | TRBJ1-1 | few | TRBV11-2 | CASSLLGEDTEAFF | TGTGCCAGCAGCCTCTTGGGAGAGGATACTGAAGCTTTCTTT
TRBD1 | TRBJ1-2 | few | TRBV6-6 | CASSSIGTEYGYTF | TGTGCCAGCAGTTCCATAGGGACAGAATATGGCTACACCTTC